This entry describes one T cell receptor beta chain. Its target is not known. Clones were read by immunoSEQ multiplex PCR, and TCRdb kept only the in-frame ones, dropping some. The repertoire holds about 350,000 clones, with 70% to 90% as singletons. The treatment is: 15 to 20 received Ad26.COV2.S at low or high dose, single or two shots; about 5 received placebo; per-sample allocation not given. The samples were gathered on day 63 after the first injection of vaccine or placebo. This sample was taken from a study of Ad26.COV2.S vaccination and SARS-CoV-2 variants. Study background: Administration of Ad26.COV2.S was intramuscular, either once or twice 56 days apart. Study-level results: Spike-specific TCR breadth in vaccine recipients exceeded that seen in placebo recipients.

The CDR3 contains 15 residues. V lost 0 bases and J 2 bases, leaving 10 bases between the germline ends. Germline CDR1 LNHDA, CDR2 SQIVND (reference sequence). The chain links TRBV19 to TRBJ1-2; no firm D call. This clonotype originated in a person aged 18 to 59 who received the Ad26.COV2.S COVID-19 vaccine or a placebo. The source material was peripheral blood, sampled in a trial of Ad26.COV2.S vaccine versus placebo. DNA for the CDR3: TGTGCCAGTAGTATAGACACCTACGGCAACTATGGCTACACCTTC. Its protein is CASSIDTYGNYGYTF.